These 15 T cell receptor beta chains were all obtained from the same sample, sequenced in a study of CD8 T cells in ankylosing spondylitis. Study observations and caveats: A TCR beta motif made of about eight highly homologous variants seemed typical of ankylosing spondylitis blood.

TCRdb re-called the 5' RACE reads with MiXCR, one entry per CDR3 protein. The repertoire consists of more than 500,000 distinct CDR3 sequences, with 5.3% occurring once and the leading ten covering roughly 3.5%. Their cognate antigens are unknown. Material for sequencing was blood, either unsorted or a sorted T cell fraction (not recorded which). The receptors were gathered from a male donor with ankylosing spondylitis.

This clonotype was recorded at least ten times. CDR3 in amino acids: CASSWGDRDIADTQYF. The CDR3 coding sequence is TGCGCCAGCAGCTGGGGGGACAGGGACATTGCAGATACGCAGTATTTT. The chain couples TRBV5-1 to TRBJ2-3; 9 nucleotides agree with TRBD1. There are 16 residues in the CDR3. J gave up 4 bases and V 3 bases, and 9 bases lay outside the gene matches. Germline values: CDR1 SGHRS, CDR2 YFSETQ.

The sample holds many counts of this clonotype. The chain uses TRBV7-2 and TRBJ1-5, with a weak D call TRBD1 (5 bases). Trimming took off 5 bases at V and 4 bases at J, with 18 bases between the two ends. Germline loops: CDR1 SGHTA, CDR2 FQGNSA. The CDR3 loop spans 16 amino acids. The DNA for the CDR3 is TGTGCCAGCAGCGGACCACCTGGGACTGGAAATCAGCCCCAGCATTTT. It encodes CASSGPPGTGNQPQHF.

This clonotype was seen repeatedly, ten times or more. The chain joins TRBV6-5 to TRBJ1-1, with D unclear. V lost 0 bases and J lost 4, with 12 bases in between. This CDR3 contains 15 residues. CDR1 is MNHEY and CDR2 is SVGAGI in the germline V gene. CDR3 sequence reads: CASSYSMAGGTEAFF. Here the CDR3 DNA reads TGTGCCAGCAGTTACTCGATGGCAGGAGGCACTGAAGCTTTCTTT.

This clonotype was counted at least ten times. The chain couples TRBV5-1 to TRBJ2-2; D may be TRBD2 (6 bases). Germline assignment: CDR1 SGHRS and CDR2 YFSETQ. The CDR3 is 16 amino acids. V lost 3 bases, J lost 3 bases, and 15 bases lay in between. The CDR3 loop reads CASSYTGGGDTGELFF. The DNA for the CDR3 is TGCGCCAGCAGCTATACCGGGGGAGGAGACACCGGGGAGCTGTTTTTT. Based on the CDR3 plus reference TRBV5-1 and TRBJ2-2, the full variable domain is KAGVTQTPRYLIKTRGQQVTLSCSPISGHRSVSWYQQTPGQGLQFLFEYFSETQRNKGNFPGRFSGRQFSNSRSEMNVSTLELGDSALYLCASSYTGGGDTGELFFGEGSRLTVL.

This clonotype was seen many times. The chain combines TRBV10-1 with TRBJ2-5, with unresolved D. The germline V gene has CDR1 WNHNN and CDR2 SYGVQD (reference sequence). V shed 5 bases and J shed 1 base, with 8 bases lying between them. The CDR3 length is 13 residues. CDR3 in amino acids: CASSTGFQETQYF. Written as DNA, the CDR3 is TGCGCCAGCAGTACCGGGTTCCAAGAGACCCAGTACTTC.

The sample holds many counts of this clonotype. V gene TRBV28 combines with J gene TRBJ2-4; no definite D call. V was clipped by 4 bases and J by 7 bases, with 17 bases between them. Germline values: CDR1 MDHEN, CDR2 SYDVKM. This CDR3 region has 15 residues. The CDR3 coding sequence is TGTGCCAGCAGTTCCCTGGGTCCCCAAGGGAACATTCAGTACTTC. Its translation is CASSSLGPQGNIQYF.

This clonotype was detected ten times or more. The chain joins TRBV5-1 to TRBJ1-5; the match to TRBD1 covers 7 bases. J lost 2 bases, V lost 2 bases, and 1 base had no gene match. Germline lookup yields CDR1 SGHRS and CDR2 YFSETQ. This CDR3 comprises 14 residues. The CDR3 DNA follows: TGCGCCAGCAGCTTCAGGGGGGGCAATCAGCCCCAGCATTTT. Its translation: CASSFRGGNQPQHF.

The chain employs TRBV5-6 and TRBJ1-4; D is ambiguous. The V end was cut by 2 bases, the J end by 10 bases, with 15 bases between. Germline-derived CDR1 and CDR2 are SGHDT and YYEEEE. The CDR3 is 14 amino acids. The CDR3 loop is CASSLRWEEGKLFF. As DNA, the CDR3 is TGTGCCAGCAGCTTAAGATGGGAAGAGGGAAAACTGTTTTTT.

This clonotype was observed at least ten times. The chain links TRBV10-3 to TRBJ1-5; D is possibly TRBD1 (6 bases). The CDR3 is 17 residues long. Trimming took off 2 bases at V and 0 bases at J, with 14 bases between the two ends. Per germline, CDR1 ENHRY and CDR2 SYGVKD. CDR3 DNA sequence: TGTGCCATCAGTGAGACTGGACAGAAATATAGCAATCAGCCCCAGCATTTT. This encodes CAISETGQKYSNQPQHF.

This clonotype was seen at least ten times. This CDR3 reads CSARLAGLSYEQYF. Here the CDR3 DNA reads TGCAGTGCTAGGTTAGCGGGACTTTCCTACGAGCAGTACTTC. This rearrangement joins TRBV20-1 to TRBJ2-7, with TRBD2 matching 8 bases. The trim removed 3 bases at V and 1 base at J, leaving 5 bases unmatched. In germline, CDR1 is DFQATT, CDR2 SNEGSKA (reference sequence). This CDR3 spans 14 amino acids.

The J gene is TRBJ2-7, the V gene TRBV14; D gene ambiguous. The V gene lost 1 base and the J gene lost 2 bases, with 18 bases spanning the gap. The CDR3 has 17 amino acids. The germline V gene encodes CDR1 SGHDN and CDR2 FVKESK. CDR3 sequence reads: CASSQGHGQSSAYEQYF. CDR3 nucleotides: TGTGCCAGCAGCCAAGGCCACGGGCAGTCCTCAGCCTACGAGCAGTACTTC.

This clonotype was detected only once. V is TRBV19 and J is TRBJ2-1, with a tentative D call TRBD2 (5 bases). Germline CDR1 and CDR2: LNHDA and SQIVND (reference sequence). CDR3 length equals 13 residues. V was cut by 3 bases and J by 6 bases, with 9 bases left in between. Here the CDR3 reads CASSILLANEQFF. DNA of the CDR3: TGTGCCAGTAGTATCTTGCTAGCCAATGAGCAGTTCTTC.

This clonotype was counted at least ten times. V gene TRBV27 combines with J gene TRBJ2-5; 7 bases map to TRBD1. From germline, CDR1 is MNHEY and CDR2 SMNVEV (reference sequence). V lost 3 bases to trimming and J lost 3 bases; unmatched junction nucleotides: 7. The CDR3 runs to 15 residues. The DNA for the CDR3 is TGTGCCAGCAGTTTCTCCCCAACAGGGGAAGAGACCCAGTACTTC. Amino acids: CASSFSPTGEETQYF.

At least ten counts were recorded for this clonotype. The chain is built from TRBV29-1 and TRBJ1-1; no clear D gene. Germline assignment: CDR1 SQVTM and CDR2 ANQGSEA. The CDR3 length is 14 residues. V was cut by 6 bases and J by 1 base, with 15 bases left in between. CDR3 DNA: TGCAGCGTCAGGCCCAGGAATCCGAACACTGAAGCTTTCTTT. Translation: CSVRPRNPNTEAFF.

This clonotype was picked up many times. V is TRBV20-1 and J is TRBJ2-1, with a possible D match to TRBD2 (5 bases). CDR1 is DFQATT and CDR2 is SNEGSKA in the germline V gene (reference sequence). This CDR3 is 16 amino acids long. V was pared by 0 bases and J by 0 bases, with 12 bases between. The DNA for the CDR3 is TGCAGTGCTAGAGACTTGGGAGCCCGCTCCTACAATGAGCAGTTCTTC. Its translation is CSARDLGARSYNEQFF.